This record looks at one TCR beta chain sequence and its context. As yet, its antigen is unknown. A second PCR, run for about 7 to 11 cycles, used a sample-barcoded 5' primer plus a J-beta primer mix. Each TCR beta cDNA got a 12-nucleotide random molecular identifier. A single record per CDR3 protein comes from TCRdb applying MiXCR to the 5' RACE reads. The table shows 1.5 million to 2 million distinct CDR3 sequences, with roughly 49% occurring only once. This entry belongs to a study of blood T cells in healthy people across ages. About the study: There was about one barcoded beta molecule captured by template switching per two T cells. Overall study results and limits: When one million T cells were used, diversity estimates were thought to be underestimates.

Isolation recovered at least 6 million PBMCs from every sample. CDR1 is MNHEY and CDR2 is SVGEGT in the germline V gene. The CDR3 runs to 18 residues. V shed 5 bases and J 0 bases; nucleotides not matched to a gene: 12. Sequenced: blood. This rearrangement joins TRBV6-2 or TRBV6-3 to TRBJ1-5; the match to TRBD1 covers 8 bases. The TCR sequence derives from a woman aged 40 to 50 in good health. The CDR3 sequence: CASSLFKPGQVSNQPQHF. DNA for the CDR3: TGTGCCAGCAGTCTTTTTAAACCGGGACAGGTTAGCAATCAGCCCCAGCATTTT.